These 29 T cell receptor beta chains came from one sample sequenced in a study of blood T cell repertoires in COVID-19. The protocol was immunoSEQ multiplex PCR, while the TCRdb copy is restricted to in-frame clones and leaves out a portion. The sample records approximately 79,000 clones, approximately 80% being singletons. The sample taken for sequencing was peripheral blood. The receptors come from a man aged 45-65 years with COVID-19, enrolled during active disease.

The V gene is TRBV18, the J gene TRBJ1-3; D might be TRBD1 (5 bases). Trimming shortened V by 0 bases and J by 8 bases, and 14 bases separated the two germline ends. The CDR3 consists of 15 residues. Germline V CDR1 and CDR2: KGHSH, LQKENI. This chain's CDR3 is CASSPPGLQRDTIYF. The CDR3 DNA reads TGTGCCAGCTCACCACCGGGACTCCAAAGGGACACCATATATTTT.

The chain combines TRBV30 with TRBJ2-2, with 8 bases lining up with TRBD1. CDR3 length: 14 amino acids. The junction had 7 bases not matched to a gene; V was cut back by 2 bases and J by 8 bases. CDR1 is GTSNPN and CDR2 is SVGIG in the germline V gene (reference sequence). The CDR3 spells CAWSLTGGKGELFF. CDR3 nucleotides: TGTGCCTGGAGTCTAACAGGGGGGAAGGGGGAGCTGTTTTTT.

This clone was recorded a few times. This rearrangement joins TRBV9 to TRBJ2-2; D not resolved. CDR3 size: 13 residues. Trimming removed 0 bases from V and 6 bases from J, with 6 bases in between. CDR1 is SGDLS and CDR2 is YYNGEE in the germline V gene. In DNA form, the CDR3 reads TGTGCCAGCAGCGTAGCAGTGGCCGGGGAGCTGTTTTTT. It specifies CASSVAVAGELFF.

The chain has TRBV2 and TRBJ1-2; D possibly corresponds to TRBD1 (6 bases). This CDR3 has 16 amino acids. Germline CDR1 SNHLY, CDR2 FYNNEI. Trimming removed 0 bases from V and 5 bases from J, with 16 bases in between. The chain's CDR3 is CASSEALAGAGYGYTF. CDR3 nucleotides: TGTGCCAGCAGTGAAGCGCTAGCAGGGGCCGGGTATGGCTACACCTTC.

This clone was recorded a few times. The chain couples TRBV6-4 to TRBJ2-2; 7 nucleotides align to TRBD1. Germline CDR1 and CDR2: MRHNA and SNTAGT. The CDR3 totals 16 residues. V was pared by 5 bases and J by 4 bases, with 10 bases of the junction left unmatched. The CDR3 nucleotides are TGTGCCAGCAGTACGAACAGGGGCGCGAGCACCGGGGAGCTGTTTTTT. Amino acid sequence: CASSTNRGASTGELFF.

The gene calls are TRBV9 and TRBJ1-6; D might be TRBD1 (6 bases). Germline V gene lookup returns CDR1 SGDLS and CDR2 YYNGEE. The CDR3 runs 13 residues. V lost 5 bases, J lost 10 bases, and 13 bases lay in between. The CDR3 nucleotides read TGTGCCAGCAGAGGGGCAGGGGAATCACCCCTCCACTTT. It codes for CASRGAGESPLHF.

This chain links TRBV5-1 with TRBJ2-7; 11 bases align to TRBD1. V shed 3 bases, J shed 3 bases, and the junction held 8 bases outside the gene matches. CDR1 and CDR2 (germline): SGHRS, YFSETQ. The CDR3 sequence is 16 residues long. The CDR3 coding sequence is TGCGCCAGCAGCTGGGGGACAGGGGGAGTATTCTACGAGCAGTACTTC. This codes for CASSWGTGGVFYEQYF.

The J gene is TRBJ2-7, the V gene TRBV2; D is possibly TRBD2 (6 bases). CDR1 is SNHLY and CDR2 is FYNNEI in the germline V gene. CDR3 length equals 14 residues. Trimming cost V 7 bases and J 1 base, with 14 bases left between them. The CDR3 DNA reads TGTGCCAGCACCCTGTTGACTAGTTCCTACGAGCAGTACTTC. Amino acid sequence: CASTLLTSSYEQYF.

The chain joins TRBV6-5 to TRBJ2-1, with D possibly being TRBD1 (6 bases). The V gene lost 2 bases and the J gene lost 4 bases, with 12 bases spanning the gap. The CDR3 contains 15 residues. Germline CDR1 is MNHEY and CDR2 is SVGAGI. The CDR3 spells CASSYDQGRYNEQFF. The DNA for the CDR3 is TGTGCCAGCAGTTACGACCAGGGGCGATACAATGAGCAGTTCTTC.

The V call is TRBV9, the J call TRBJ2-1; TRBD2 aligns across 8 bases. This CDR3 has 15 residues. From germline, CDR1 is SGDLS and CDR2 YYNGEE. V shed 4 bases, J shed 5 bases, and the junction held 8 bases outside the gene matches. CDR3 sequence: CASSPLLAGHNEQFF. Written as DNA, the CDR3 is TGTGCCAGCAGCCCGTTATTAGCGGGGCACAATGAGCAGTTCTTC.

This clone was picked up a small number of times. The genes are TRBV3-1 (or the pseudogene TRBV3-2) and TRBJ1-1; D gene unclear. Per the germline V gene, CDR1 is LGHDT and CDR2 is YNNKEL (reference sequence). The CDR3 loop spans 13 amino acids. Trimming shortened V by 5 bases and J by 1 base, and 8 bases separated the two germline ends. CDR3 amino acids: CASSSTANTEAFF. The CDR3 bases are TGTGCCAGCAGCTCAACAGCGAACACTGAAGCTTTCTTT.

This CDR3 reads CASTRSGRSYEQYF. CDR3 nucleotides: TGTGCCAGCACCCGTAGCGGCCGCTCCTACGAGCAGTACTTC. The chain joins TRBV28 to TRBJ2-7, with D possibly TRBD2 on 6 matching bases. The CDR3 runs to 14 residues. The germline gives CDR1 MDHEN, CDR2 SYDVKM. V was shortened by 7 bases and J by 0 bases, with 13 bases between the two germline ends.

The chain is built from TRBV29-1 and TRBJ2-7; D gene ambiguous. CDR3 length: 11 residues. Trimming left V 4 bases short and J 1 base short, with 5 bases between. Germline V gives CDR1 SQVTM, CDR2 ANQGSEA. This CDR3 is CSVAVSYEQYF. The CDR3, as DNA: TGCAGCGTTGCCGTTTCCTACGAGCAGTACTTC.

The count of this clone is one. The rearrangement joins TRBV28 to TRBJ2-5, with 10 bases aligning to TRBD2. The V segment lost 3 bases and the J segment 4 bases; nucleotides outside the gene matches: 8. This CDR3 contains 16 residues. Germline V lookup: CDR1 MDHEN, CDR2 SYDVKM. CDR3 sequence reads: CASSLGAGGPIETQYF. In nucleotides, the CDR3 is TGTGCCAGCAGTTTGGGAGCGGGAGGGCCGATAGAGACCCAGTACTTC. Drawing the rest from reference TRBV28 and TRBJ2-5, the complete variable domain is DVKVTQSSRYLVKRTGEKVFLECVQDMDHENMFWYRQDPGLGLRLIYFSYDVKMKEKGDIPEGYSVSREKKERFSLILESASTNQTSMYLCASSLGAGGPIETQYFGPGTRLLVL.

The chain combines TRBV13 with TRBJ2-7; D is unclear. Trimming took 6 bases from V and 2 from J, leaving 5 bases between them. The CDR3 runs 11 residues. Looked up from germline, CDR1 is PRHDT and CDR2 is FYEKMQ (reference sequence). CDR3 in DNA: TGTGCCAGCAGTCAAACCTACGAGCAGTACTTC. It is translated as CASSQTYEQYF.

This clone was picked up a small number of times. V gene TRBV10-3 combines with J gene TRBJ2-7; TRBD1 is a possible D gene (5 bases). Germline CDR1 is ENHRY and CDR2 is SYGVKD. This CDR3 contains 11 residues. V lost 6 bases to trimming and J lost 7 bases, with 10 bases between them. CDR3 loop: CAIRTVREQYF. CDR3 nucleotide sequence: TGTGCCATCAGGACAGTGCGGGAGCAGTACTTC.

CDR3 DNA sequence: TGTGCCACCAAGGGGGGGACGGGTGGCTACACCTTC. Translating it yields CATKGGTGGYTF. This chain links TRBV19 with TRBJ1-2; D is perhaps TRBD1 (6 bases). This CDR3 region has 12 residues. Germline-derived CDR1 and CDR2 are LNHDA and SQIVND (reference sequence). The ends were cut back, 10 bases at V and 7 bases at J, with 16 bases in the middle.

This chain uses TRBV7-9 with TRBJ2-1, with 10 positions matching TRBD2. This CDR3 comprises 16 residues. Germline lookup yields CDR1 SEHNR and CDR2 FQNEAQ (reference sequence). V gave up 2 bases and J gave up 3 bases; unmatched junction bases: 4. As DNA, the CDR3 is TGTGCCAGCAGCTTACAGACTAGCGGGTACTACAATGAGCAGTTCTTC. Residues: CASSLQTSGYYNEQFF. The full variable domain, with the rest looked up from reference TRBV7-9 and TRBJ2-1, is DTGVSQNPRHKITKRGQNVTFRCDPISEHNRLYWYRQTLGQGPEFLTYFQNEAQLEKSRLLSDRFSAERPKGSFSTLEIQRTEQGDSAMYLCASSLQTSGYYNEQFFGPGTRLTVL.

This clone appeared a few times. The chain recombines TRBV5-5 with TRBJ1-1; possible D gene TRBD1, 6 bases. Germline values: CDR1 SGHKS, CDR2 YYEKEE (reference sequence). The V end was cut by 2 bases, the J end by 0 bases, with 11 bases between. The CDR3 has 15 amino acids. The chain's CDR3 is CASSFLGTLNTEAFF. The DNA of the CDR3 is TGTGCCAGCAGCTTTCTCGGGACATTGAACACTGAAGCTTTCTTT. Full variable domain (rest looked up from reference TRBV5-5 and TRBJ1-1): DAGVTQSPTHLIKTRGQQVTLRCSPISGHKSVSWYQQVLGQGPQFIFQYYEKEERGRGNFPDRFSARQFPNYSSELNVNALLLGDSALYLCASSFLGTLNTEAFFGQGTRLTVV.

The CDR3 reads CASSLTQGTNTGELFF. The CDR3 bases are TGCGCCAGCAGCTTGACGCAGGGAACGAACACCGGGGAGCTGTTTTTT. The chain is built from TRBV5-1 and TRBJ2-2, with D perhaps matching TRBD1 (5 bases). The CDR3 consists of 16 residues. Trimming removed 1 base at V and 0 bases at J, with 10 bases between. Germline V gene lookup returns CDR1 SGHRS and CDR2 YFSETQ.

V is TRBV6-5 and J is TRBJ1-1, with D perhaps TRBD1 (6 bases). The germline CDR1 and CDR2 sequences are MNHEY and SVGAGI. The CDR3 loop spans 15 amino acids. V was shortened by 5 bases and J by 3 bases, with 16 bases between the two germline ends. The CDR3 reads CASSTGGGRYTEAFF. CDR3 bases: TGTGCCAGCAGTACTGGGGGGGGGCGGTACACTGAAGCTTTCTTT.

CDR3 in DNA: TGTGCCAGCTCAGCGGGAAACCCCTACGAGCAGTACTTC. Protein product: CASSAGNPYEQYF. V usage is TRBV18 and J usage is TRBJ2-7; possibly TRBD2 for D (6 bases). This CDR3 has 13 residues. Germline V lookup: CDR1 KGHSH, CDR2 LQKENI. The V end was cut by 5 bases, the J end by 2 bases, with 10 bases between.

The CDR3 region has the DNA TGCGCCAGCAGCAGCGGGACAGGGAACTTTAACTATGGCTACACCTTC. It translates to CASSSGTGNFNYGYTF. This chain joins TRBV10-1 and TRBJ1-2, with 9 bases identical to TRBD1. Germline V lookup: CDR1 WNHNN, CDR2 SYGVQD (reference sequence). The CDR3 consists of 16 residues. With 6 bases clipped from V and 1 base from J, the junction kept 9 bases outside the gene matches.

This clone has a single count. The V call is TRBV3-1 (or the pseudogene TRBV3-2), the J call TRBJ2-1; the match to TRBD2 covers 10 bases. The CDR3 length is 17 residues. Germline CDR1 and CDR2: LGHDT and YNNKEL (reference sequence). J lost 1 base, V lost 2 bases, and 5 bases had no gene match. In DNA, the CDR3 is TGTGCCAGCAGCCAACCGGCTAGCGGGAGTTCCTACAATGAGCAGTTCTTC. Its protein product is CASSQPASGSSYNEQFF.

The chain links TRBV5-1 to TRBJ2-7, with 7 bases that match TRBD2. Trimming took 5 bases from V and 1 from J; bases not matched to a gene: 9. The CDR3 is 15 amino acids. Germline CDR1 SGHRS, CDR2 YFSETQ. The CDR3 DNA sequence: TGCGCCAGCAGTCCCGGGACTACGGATTCCTACGAGCAGTACTTC. Its protein is CASSPGTTDSYEQYF.

CDR3 DNA: TGTGCCAGCAGCTTTGGTTTAGCGGGAGAGTCGATCGAGCAGTACTTC. Translating gives CASSFGLAGESIEQYF. This chain joins TRBV7-8 and TRBJ2-7; 9 nucleotides agree with TRBD2. The length of the CDR3 is 16 residues. V lost 3 bases and J lost 6; bases outside the gene matches: 12. The germline CDR1 and CDR2 sequences are SGHVS and FQNEAQ.

V is TRBV2 and J is TRBJ2-7; 8 nucleotides align to TRBD1. With V trimmed by 5 bases and J by 3 bases, 6 bases remained unmatched. Germline CDR1 SNHLY, CDR2 FYNNEI. This CDR3 spans 14 amino acids. CDR3 region: CASSFFGQGYEQYF. In nucleotides, the CDR3 is TGTGCCAGCAGTTTTTTCGGACAGGGCTACGAGCAGTACTTC.

The V and J genes are TRBV18 and TRBJ2-1; D unresolved. This CDR3 is 13 amino acids long. Trimming took off 1 base at V and 10 bases at J, with 11 bases between the two ends. CDR1 is KGHSH and CDR2 is LQKENI in the germline V gene. The CDR3 nucleotides read TGTGCCAGCTCACCACTACGTTTCGAGGAGCAGTTCTTC. It is translated as CASSPLRFEEQFF.

This clone was seen just once. This rearrangement joins TRBV6-1 to TRBJ1-5, with TRBD1 as a possible D gene (5 bases). The germline V gene has CDR1 MNHNS and CDR2 SASEGT. CDR3 size: 16 residues. Trimming shortened V by 3 bases and J by 5 bases, and 17 bases separated the two germline ends. The CDR3 nucleotides read TGTGCCAGCAGTGATGGAGGCGGGGCGCGGTATCAGCCCCAGCATTTT. Amino acid sequence: CASSDGGGARYQPQHF.